This T cell receptor (beta chain) was profiled in a study of T cells in women clearing cervical HPV infection. Study as a whole: Controls gave blood once infection was undetectable; cases at lesion identification. General study findings and limits: Richness plus V gene abundances separated cases from controls with AUC about 0.8. Controls had more TRBV6-7 (0.16%) than cases (about 0.11%). Effector/memory and HPV-specific T cells were not isolated, and association timing is unknown.

Produced via immunoSEQ multiplex PCR; TCRdb's table is partial and in-frame only. The sample holds 30,000 to 35,000 clones. CDR1 is MNHNS, CDR2 SASEGT, per germline. V was clipped by 4 bases and J by 8 bases, with 12 bases between them. CDR3 length: 13 amino acids. This clone registers medium-sized (0.01 to 0.1%) by frequency. Antigen: not known. The sequenced fragment ends 3 residues before the CDR3 boundary, so the rest is inferred from the germline J gene. The chain is built from TRBV6-1 and TRBJ2-1, with D perhaps matching TRBD2 (6 bases). What was sequenced was blood buffy coat. The receptor was derived from a woman aged 18 to 75 with a cervical HPV16 infection that either progressed to CIN3+ or cleared (not recorded which). The part of the CDR3 DNA that was read is TGTGCCAGCAGTGGACTAGATATGGATGAG. Residues: CASSGLDMDE. The entire CDR3 protein reads CASSGLDMDEQFF.